The 14 T cell receptor beta chains listed next were all sequenced from one sample in a study of beta chain features in type 1 diabetes listed by TCRdb under 2018. The receptor library was made with the immunoSEQ multiplex PCR assay. The High Capacity cDNA Reverse Transcription Kit was used to reverse transcribe all of the isolated RNA, meaning that expressed TCRB transcripts were what got sequenced. Sourced from immuneACCESS, this table was stored by TCRdb with only in-frame sequences that have V and J called. A share of the clones is absent; for the studies checked, an unresolved V gene accounts for under half, and the remainder has no known explanation. The table for this sample lists hundreds of thousands of clones; 15% to 19% of them were counted only once. About 0.097% of the sample is held by the ten biggest clonotypes. Sample: naive CD4+ T cells from blood. What this sample's cell subset or site label stands for: true naive CD4+ T cells. Receptor source: a young man in good health.

This clone occurred a few times. The chain links TRBV9 to TRBJ1-2; 8 nucleotides match TRBD1. This CDR3 spans 17 amino acids. The J segment lost 4 bases and the V segment lost 2 bases, leaving 13 bases of the junction unmatched. The germline CDR1 and CDR2 sequences are SGDLS and YYNGEE. In DNA form, the CDR3 reads TGTGCCAGCAGCGTGGGCAGGGGGCCAAAACGCTCCTATGGCTACACCTTC. It is translated as CASSVGRGPKRSYGYTF.

This clone was counted only a few times. V gene TRBV4-3 combines with J gene TRBJ2-2; D not resolved. V was clipped by 1 base and J by 9 bases, with 12 bases between them. The CDR3 totals 14 residues. Germline V gene data show CDR1 as LGHNA and CDR2 as YSLEER. CDR3 region: CASSQVPGGWELFF. In DNA form, the CDR3 reads TGCGCCAGCAGCCAAGTTCCGGGTGGTTGGGAGCTGTTTTTT.

The sample holds a few counts of this clone. DNA for the CDR3: TGTGCCAGCAGTTCTACTAGCGGGGGGACGCAGTATTTT. It encodes CASSSTSGGTQYF. This chain joins TRBV7-3 and TRBJ2-3; TRBD2 matches at 12 bases. Trimming cost V 6 bases and J 9 bases; bases outside gene matches: 4. The CDR3 covers 13 residues. In germline, CDR1 is SGHTA, CDR2 FQGTGA.

The chain uses TRBV13 and TRBJ2-5; 11 bases map to TRBD2. The junction had 16 bases not matched to a gene; V was cut back by 5 bases and J by 5 bases. There are 18 residues in the CDR3. The germline V gene has CDR1 PRHDT and CDR2 FYEKMQ (reference sequence). The chain's CDR3 is CASSKLAGDRRGDETQYF. In nucleotides, the CDR3 is TGTGCCAGCAGCAAACTAGCGGGGGACCGAAGAGGGGACGAGACCCAGTACTTC. Variable domain in full (rest from reference TRBV13 and TRBJ2-5): AAGVIQSPRHLIKEKRETATLKCYPIPRHDTVYWYQQGPGQDPQFLISFYEKMQSDKGSIPDRFSAQQFSDYHSELNMSSLELGDSALYFCASSKLAGDRRGDETQYFGPGTRLLVL.

The chain has TRBV6-5 and TRBJ1-1, with 9 positions matching TRBD1. The CDR3 is 15 amino acids. Germline CDR1 is MNHEY and CDR2 is SVGAGI. With V trimmed by 6 bases and J by 1 base, 6 bases remained unmatched. This chain's CDR3 is CASRLQGAGNTEAFF. CDR3 sequence (DNA): TGTGCCAGCAGACTACAGGGGGCCGGGAACACTGAAGCTTTCTTT.

J is TRBJ2-3 and V is TRBV11-2; 7 positions match TRBD2. J lost 2 bases, V lost 5 bases, and 7 bases had no gene match. The germline V gene has CDR1 SGHAT and CDR2 FQNNGV. The CDR3 has 15 residues. In nucleotides, the CDR3 is TGTGCCAGCAGCCTCCGAGCGGGGAACACAGATACGCAGTATTTT. Translated, it gives CASSLRAGNTDTQYF.

The J gene is TRBJ2-5, the V gene TRBV9; possibly TRBD2 for D (6 bases). The CDR3 sequence is 15 residues long. Trimming took 3 bases from V and 5 from J, leaving 17 bases between them. CDR1 is SGDLS, CDR2 YYNGEE, per germline. CDR3 bases: TGTGCCAGCAGCGACGGGACCCTTGGGAGGGAGACCCAGTACTTC. This gives the protein CASSDGTLGRETQYF.

The rearrangement uses TRBV7-9 and TRBJ2-2; D possibly corresponds to TRBD2 (5 bases). The ends were cut back, 5 bases at V and 4 bases at J, with 17 bases in the middle. This CDR3 spans 16 amino acids. CDR1 and CDR2 from the germline V gene are SEHNR and FQNEAQ (reference sequence). This CDR3 reads CASSTPLASGTGELFF. CDR3 bases: TGTGCCAGCAGCACCCCGCTAGCCTCGGGCACCGGGGAGCTGTTTTTT.

This chain joins TRBV28 and TRBJ2-7, with D perhaps given as TRBD1 or TRBD2 (6 bases each). In germline, CDR1 is MDHEN, CDR2 SYDVKM. Trimming cost V 5 bases and J 2 bases, with 16 bases left between them. The CDR3 is 15 amino acids. CDR3 in DNA: TGTGCCAGCAGTCCCGGAGAGGGGGGACCCTACGAGCAGTACTTC. Amino acid sequence: CASSPGEGGPYEQYF.

This clone has only a few counts. The V call is TRBV20-1, the J call TRBJ2-1; possibly TRBD1 or TRBD2 for D (5 bases each). The V end was cut by 1 base, the J end by 13 bases, with 8 bases between. This CDR3 region has 10 residues. Germline CDR1 DFQATT, CDR2 SNEGSKA (reference sequence). The CDR3 is CSARGGDQFF. CDR3 coding DNA: TGCAGTGCTAGAGGAGGGGACCAGTTCTTC.

This clone was detected a few times. V gene TRBV19 combines with J gene TRBJ1-1; 7 nucleotides align to TRBD1. V gave up 9 bases and J gave up 0 bases; unmatched junction bases: 10. The CDR3 totals 15 residues. The germline V gene encodes CDR1 LNHDA and CDR2 SQIVND (reference sequence). The CDR3 DNA sequence: TGTGCCAGCCTCCCCTGGGACAGCATGAACACTGAAGCTTTCTTT. Its protein is CASLPWDSMNTEAFF.

V usage is TRBV13 and J usage is TRBJ2-3, with 10 nucleotides matching TRBD1. V lost 5 bases to trimming and J lost 5 bases; unmatched junction nucleotides: 10. Germline V CDR1 and CDR2: PRHDT, FYEKMQ (reference sequence). This CDR3 comprises 16 residues. The CDR3: CASSKPGQGLGDTQYF. The CDR3 DNA reads TGTGCCAGCAGCAAACCGGGACAGGGGTTAGGAGATACGCAGTATTTT.

This clone was counted a few times. This chain connects TRBV19 to TRBJ1-2; unclear D gene. Germline V gene sequence: CDR1 LNHDA, CDR2 SQIVND (reference sequence). The V end lost 1 base, the J end lost 2 bases, and 14 bases lay between the germline ends. This CDR3 has 16 amino acids. This chain's CDR3 is CASSIAPGLWNYGYTF. Written as DNA, the CDR3 is TGTGCCAGTAGTATAGCCCCAGGCTTATGGAACTATGGCTACACCTTC.

The gene calls are TRBV5-4 and TRBJ2-5; the match to TRBD2 covers 7 bases. Germline V gene lookup returns CDR1 SGHNT and CDR2 YYREEE (reference sequence). CDR3 size: 16 residues. V was clipped by 0 bases and J by 7 bases; unmatched bases: 12. The CDR3 region has the DNA TGTGCCAGCAGCTTGGCTCACGGGGGAGGGCCAAGGACCCAGTACTTC. This translates into CASSLAHGGGPRTQYF.